The 24 T cell receptor beta chains listed next were all sequenced from one sample in a study of CD8 T cells in Susac syndrome. The RNA, about 0.45 to 1 ug, was put through reverse transcription using random hexamers. TCRdb reprocessed the immunoSEQ multiplex PCR reads with MiXCR, giving one entry per CDR3 protein. The data hold just over 150,000 distinct CDR3 sequences, with approximately 94% observed a single time. Sequencing was carried out using CD8+ T cells from PBMCs. All receptors come from a human donor with multiple sclerosis.

The chain uses TRBV4-3 and TRBJ2-4, with D possibly being TRBD2 (5 bases). V was trimmed by 0 bases and J by 7 bases, leaving 10 bases between them. The V gene's germline CDR1 is LGHNA and CDR2 YSLEER. The length of the CDR3 is 14 residues. The CDR3 bases are TGCGCCAGCAGCCAAGATTCGACGGGGAACATTCAGTACTTC. Its translation is CASSQDSTGNIQYF.

This chain uses TRBV15 with TRBJ2-5; TRBD2 matches at 10 bases. J was trimmed by 5 bases and V by 0 bases; bases with no gene match: 9. The CDR3 runs to 17 residues. Germline CDR1 LNHNV, CDR2 YYDKDF (reference sequence). The CDR3: CATSRDLAGAVVETQYF. The CDR3 nucleotides are TGTGCCACCAGCAGAGATCTAGCGGGGGCAGTTGTCGAGACCCAGTACTTC.

The V and J genes are TRBV29-1 and TRBJ2-1; 8 bases align to TRBD2. Germline lookup yields CDR1 SQVTM and CDR2 ANQGSEA. V shed 4 bases and J 7 bases; nucleotides not matched to a gene: 9. This CDR3 has 14 amino acids. The CDR3 nucleotides read TGCAGCGTTGCAATCGGGGGGGCCGAAAATGAGCAGTTCTTC. It translates to CSVAIGGAENEQFF.

The chain is built from TRBV28 and TRBJ1-1, with 9 bases that match TRBD1. Per the germline V gene, CDR1 is MDHEN and CDR2 is SYDVKM. This CDR3 is built from 15 residues. The J segment lost 7 bases and the V segment lost 1 base, leaving 7 bases of the junction unmatched. The CDR3 loop is CASSLLGQGLLEAFF. The CDR3 nucleotides are TGTGCCAGCAGTTTATTGGGACAGGGACTCCTTGAAGCTTTCTTT.

The chain is built from TRBV6-5 and TRBJ1-2, with D perhaps matching TRBD1 (5 bases). Germline lookup yields CDR1 MNHEY and CDR2 SVGAGI. V was trimmed by 2 bases and J by 7 bases, leaving 17 bases between them. The CDR3 runs to 15 residues. The CDR3 DNA follows: TGTGCCAGCAGTTACGGGGCAGGGTCCCTATTTGGCTACACCTTC. This encodes CASSYGAGSLFGYTF.

The rearrangement links TRBV12-5 to TRBJ1-1; D ambiguous. Germline V gene lookup returns CDR1 LGHNT and CDR2 FRNRAP. V was trimmed by 3 bases and J by 4 bases, leaving 9 bases between them. The CDR3 sequence is 13 residues long. The CDR3 DNA reads as TGTGCTAGTGGTTTCTCGACCAGCACTGAAGCTTTCTTT. Its protein product is CASGFSTSTEAFF.

The CDR3 region has the DNA TGCAGCGTTTTGGTGTCTGAGCAGTTCTTC. It yields the protein CSVLVSEQFF. The V and J genes are TRBV29-1 and TRBJ2-1, with D unresolved. Trimming pared 5 bases from V and 9 bases from J, leaving 8 bases between. The germline CDR1 and CDR2 sequences are SQVTM and ANQGSEA. The CDR3 has 10 amino acids.

The gene calls are TRBV13 and TRBJ2-1, with a weak D call TRBD1 (6 bases). Germline loops: CDR1 PRHDT, CDR2 FYEKMQ (reference sequence). The CDR3 sequence is 14 residues long. V shed 7 bases and J shed 8 bases, with 18 bases lying between them. The CDR3 reads CASTDGTLRHEQFF. CDR3 nucleotides: TGTGCCAGCACCGACGGGACACTCCGCCATGAGCAGTTCTTC.

The V call is TRBV30, the J call TRBJ1-2; 7 positions agree with TRBD1. This CDR3 has 18 amino acids. The germline CDR1 and CDR2 sequences are GTSNPN and SVGIG (reference sequence). The V gene end was trimmed by 1 base and the J gene end by 4 bases; junction bases not matched to a gene: 18. CDR3 nucleotides: TGTGCCTGGAGTGAACTCTACCCCGGGACAGCTAGTGGCTATGGCTACACCTTC. This translates into CAWSELYPGTASGYGYTF.

The rearrangement uses TRBV20-1 and TRBJ1-6; TRBD1 is a possible D gene (6 bases). CDR1 and CDR2 from the germline V gene are DFQATT and SNEGSKA (reference sequence). Trimming removed 6 bases at V and 4 bases at J, with 22 bases between. This CDR3 has 17 residues. The CDR3 spells CSAESAARQEYNSPLHF. CDR3 DNA: TGCAGTGCCGAGTCTGCCGCTCGACAGGAGTATAATTCACCCCTCCACTTT.

J is TRBJ2-7 and V is TRBV27; D gene ambiguous. The germline gives CDR1 MNHEY, CDR2 SMNVEV (reference sequence). CDR3 size: 14 residues. The V and J ends lost 7 bases and 10 bases respectively, with 23 bases between them. The CDR3 spells CASMQAYPSREQYF. The CDR3 coding sequence is TGTGCCAGCATGCAGGCTTACCCCTCTAGGGAACAGTACTTC.

The CDR3 DNA is TGCAGTGCTAGGACGGGGCTATTGATCCAGCATTTT. Encoded protein: CSARTGLLIQHF. The gene calls are TRBV20-1 and TRBJ1-5, with D tentatively TRBD1 (5 bases). Deletions cut 3 bases from V and 12 bases from J, with 15 bases between. The CDR3 sequence is 12 residues long. Germline CDR1 DFQATT, CDR2 SNEGSKA (reference sequence).

The CDR3: CASSVRVDTEAFF. CDR3 sequence (DNA): TGTGCCAGCAGTGTCAGGGTGGACACTGAAGCTTTCTTT. This chain links TRBV25-1 with TRBJ1-1; TRBD1 is a possible D gene (5 bases). Trimming left V 4 bases short and J 3 bases short, with 9 bases between. Germline V gene lookup returns CDR1 MGHDK and CDR2 SYGVNS. This CDR3 has 13 residues. The full variable domain, its missing parts supplied by reference TRBV25-1 and TRBJ1-1, is EADIYQTPRYLVIGTGKKITLECSQTMGHDKMYWYQQDPGMELHLIHYSYGVNSTEKGDLSSESTVSRIRTEHFPLTLESARPSHTSQYLCASSVRVDTEAFFGQGTRLTVV.

V is TRBV5-5 and J is TRBJ2-1, with D possibly matching TRBD1 (6 bases). The CDR3 extends over 14 amino acids. Germline V gene sequence: CDR1 SGHKS, CDR2 YYEKEE (reference sequence). The V gene lost 4 bases and the J gene lost 9 bases, with 17 bases spanning the gap. In nucleotides, the CDR3 is TGTGCCAGCAGCGAATACCAACAGGGTCTTGAGCAGTTCTTC. Its translation: CASSEYQQGLEQFF.

CDR3 sequence: CASQTGQGKYGYTF. The CDR3 region has the DNA TGTGCCAGCCAGACCGGACAGGGGAAGTACGGCTACACCTTC. This chain connects TRBV19 to TRBJ1-2; 9 positions match TRBD1. Germline values: CDR1 LNHDA, CDR2 SQIVND (reference sequence). CDR3 length equals 14 residues. V lost 9 bases to trimming and J lost 8 bases; unmatched junction nucleotides: 13.

The rearrangement uses TRBV30 and TRBJ1-1; 8 bases fit TRBD1. The germline V gene encodes CDR1 GTSNPN and CDR2 SVGIG (reference sequence). The J segment lost 5 bases and the V segment lost 3 bases, leaving 11 bases of the junction unmatched. The CDR3 is 15 amino acids. CDR3 nucleotide sequence: TGTGCCTGGAGCACCCGGACAGGGAGGCAAACTGAAGCTTTCTTT. This translates into CAWSTRTGRQTEAFF.

This clonotype was detected only once. The V call is TRBV29-1, the J call TRBJ2-6; D possibly corresponds to TRBD1 (6 bases). Germline V lookup: CDR1 SQVTM, CDR2 ANQGSEA. V was pared by 3 bases and J by 4 bases, with 22 bases between. This CDR3 is built from 18 residues. CDR3 protein: CSVEARDKRESGANVLTF. DNA for the CDR3: TGCAGCGTTGAGGCCCGGGACAAACGAGAATCCGGGGCCAACGTCCTGACTTTC.

The rearrangement joins TRBV3-1 to TRBJ2-1, with D possibly matching TRBD2 (6 bases). The CDR3 loop spans 13 amino acids. Trimming left V 5 bases short and J 9 bases short, with 14 bases between. The germline V gene encodes CDR1 LGHDT and CDR2 YNNKEL (reference sequence). CDR3 in amino acids: CASSAREGVEQFF. Here the CDR3 DNA reads TGTGCCAGCAGCGCGCGGGAAGGCGTTGAGCAGTTCTTC.

The rearrangement joins TRBV11-2 to TRBJ2-1; weak D call: TRBD2 (5 bases). V dropped 3 bases and J dropped 9 bases, with 21 bases sitting between them. This CDR3 has 16 amino acids. The V gene's germline CDR1 is SGHAT and CDR2 FQNNGV. The CDR3 bases are TGTGCCAGCAGCTTGCAAGCGGCCCCCTATAAGTTTGAGCAGTTCTTC. It is translated as CASSLQAAPYKFEQFF.

The chain links TRBV7-9 to TRBJ2-3, with 7 bases that match TRBD1. Germline V CDR1 and CDR2: SEHNR, FQNEAQ (reference sequence). The V segment lost 6 bases and the J segment 1 base; nucleotides outside the gene matches: 4. This CDR3 has 14 amino acids. DNA for the CDR3: TGTGCCAGCAGTCGCCAGGGGGGCACAGATACGCAGTATTTT. Encoded protein: CASSRQGGTDTQYF. The full variable domain, rest sourced from reference TRBV7-9 and TRBJ2-3, is DTGVSQNPRHKITKRGQNVTFRCDPISEHNRLYWYRQTLGQGPEFLTYFQNEAQLEKSRLLSDRFSAERPKGSFSTLEIQRTEQGDSAMYLCASSRQGGTDTQYFGPGTRLTVL.

The rearrangement uses TRBV9 and TRBJ1-1, with 9 bases matching TRBD1. CDR3 length: 17 amino acids. Trimming removed 3 bases from V and 1 base from J; junction bases left unmatched: 10. Germline CDR1 SGDLS, CDR2 YYNGEE. In DNA form, the CDR3 reads TGTGCCAGCAGCGCAGCCGGGACAGGGCTTTCGAACACTGAAGCTTTCTTT. Translated: CASSAAGTGLSNTEAFF.

This chain joins TRBV20-1 and TRBJ2-7; D might be TRBD2 (6 bases). The CDR3 consists of 14 residues. Germline CDR1 DFQATT, CDR2 SNEGSKA (reference sequence). The germline V and J ends were trimmed by 0 bases and 2 bases, with 11 bases remaining between them. The chain's CDR3 is CSARDPGLTYEQYF. CDR3 DNA: TGCAGTGCTAGAGATCCGGGACTGACCTACGAGCAGTACTTC.

The V and J genes are TRBV30 and TRBJ1-1; a weak D match, TRBD1 (5 bases). The V end was cut by 2 bases, the J end by 10 bases, with 20 bases between. Germline V gene data show CDR1 as GTSNPN and CDR2 as SVGIG (reference sequence). The CDR3 runs 14 residues. CDR3 amino acids: CAWSTGEGHLVAFF. CDR3 DNA: TGTGCCTGGAGTACCGGGGAGGGGCATCTTGTAGCTTTCTTT. Using reference TRBV30 and TRBJ1-1 for the parts outside the CDR3, the full variable domain is SQTIHQWPATLVQPVGSPLSLECTVEGTSNPNLYWYRQAAGRGLQLLFYSVGIGQISSEVPQNLSASRPQDRQFILSSKKLLLSDSGFYLCAWSTGEGHLVAFFGQGTRLTVV.

The chain is built from TRBV27 and TRBJ2-1; weak D call: TRBD2 (6 bases). Trimming removed 6 bases from V and 13 bases from J, with 19 bases in between. Germline lookup yields CDR1 MNHEY and CDR2 SMNVEV (reference sequence). The CDR3 is 13 amino acids. The CDR3 DNA sequence: TGTGCCAGCAGATCCACTGAACTAGCCGGACAGTTCTTC. Translating gives CASRSTELAGQFF.